What follows describes a single T cell receptor (beta chain). What it recognizes is unknown. This sample was included in a study of shared clonotypes between healthy human individuals. Overall study results and limits: Clonotype sharing among donors was expected to depend on sequencing depth. Richness estimates generally favored naive over memory subsets.

Generated by immunoSEQ multiplex PCR, the TCRdb table keeps only in-frame clones and is missing some. The repertoire holds 2 million to 2.5 million clones, 85% to 95% seen once, with roughly 0.36% in the top ten. The CDR3 has 14 amino acids. Germline trimming cut 4 bases from V and 2 bases from J; bases unmatched to any gene: 5. Germline V gene data show CDR1 as LNHDA and CDR2 as SQIVND (reference sequence). Sequencing was performed on naive CD4+ T cells from PBMCs. As for subset: CD45RA+ positively selected. The TCR originated in a man in his late teens or twenties in good health. Some clones in this sample may be carry-over from other donors' samples. The chain combines TRBV19 with TRBJ2-7; TRBD2 aligns across 7 bases. CDR3 coding DNA: TGTGCCAGTAGTAGGGAGCGGGAAACCTACGAGCAGTACTTC. As protein: CASSRERETYEQYF.